The 30 T cell receptor beta chains below were found in one sample sequenced in a study of T cell repertoires in aging, cancer and after chemotherapy. Multiplex touch-down PCR with TRB-A/B primers amplified rearranged V-D-J TRB sequences. TCRdb redid the calling of the multiplex PCR reads with MiXCR, one entry per CDR3 protein. This sample yields about 12,000 distinct CDR3 sequences, of which more than 25% are seen a single time; around 3% belongs to the top ten. The template was genomic DNA from peripheral blood, not RNA. Sequenced sample: blood. The receptor source for this set is a human donor in good health.

The V and J genes are TRBV25-1 and TRBJ1-2, with a possible D match to TRBD1 (6 bases). The V and J ends lost 1 base and 3 bases respectively, with 12 bases between them. CDR3 length: 15 amino acids. Germline-derived CDR1 and CDR2 are MGHDK and SYGVNS. CDR3 DNA sequence: TGTGCCAGCAGTGAATCGGTCAGGGGCGACTATGGCTACACCTTC. Its protein is CASSESVRGDYGYTF.

The chain combines TRBV5-6 with TRBJ2-7, with TRBD2 as a possible D gene (6 bases). CDR1 is SGHDT, CDR2 YYEEEE, per germline. The V end was cut by 2 bases, the J end by 6 bases, with 15 bases between. The CDR3 runs to 14 residues. The CDR3 reads CASSFLGAGSEQYV. As DNA, the CDR3 is TGTGCCAGCAGCTTCCTAGGGGCGGGGTCCGAGCAGTACGTC.

This clonotype ranks as medium-sized. The chain combines TRBV6-1 with TRBJ2-2, with D possibly matching TRBD1 (7 bases). CDR1 is MNHNS and CDR2 is SASEGT in the germline V gene. V was pared by 8 bases and J by 7 bases, with 17 bases between. The CDR3 runs to 14 residues. The chain's CDR3 is CASRIRGVNGELFF. Written as DNA, the CDR3 is TGTGCCAGCCGCATCAGGGGGGTAAACGGGGAGCTGTTTTTT.

This clonotype occurred a few times. V usage is TRBV18 and J usage is TRBJ1-5; D may be TRBD1 (6 bases). The CDR3 sequence is 14 residues long. Per the germline V gene, CDR1 is KGHSH and CDR2 is LQKENI. V lost 5 bases and J lost 2, with 10 bases in between. In DNA, the CDR3 is TGTGCCAGCTCATCGGGGGCTCGCAATCAGCCCCAGCATTTT. It translates to CASSSGARNQPQHF.

The chain uses TRBV6-5 and TRBJ2-1; a possible D gene is TRBD1 (5 bases). Trimming pared 5 bases from V and 8 bases from J, leaving 22 bases between. The CDR3 totals 16 residues. CDR1 and CDR2 (germline): MNHEY, SVGAGI. CDR3 in amino acids: CASSEMVTGLWDEQFF. The CDR3 region has the DNA TGTGCCAGCAGTGAAATGGTAACAGGCCTCTGGGATGAGCAGTTCTTC.

This chain joins TRBV18 and TRBJ2-3; tentatively, D is TRBD1 or TRBD2 (5 bases each). Germline V CDR1 and CDR2: KGHSH, LQKENI. This CDR3 spans 15 amino acids. Trimming shortened V by 5 bases and J by 3 bases, and 15 bases separated the two germline ends. The CDR3 nucleotides read TGTGCCAGCTCAGGGAGCCCAGGGAGAACAGATACGCAGTATTTT. It is translated as CASSGSPGRTDTQYF.

The chain carries TRBV5-1 and TRBJ2-1; 10 nucleotides match TRBD2. CDR3 length: 15 amino acids. V lost 6 bases to trimming and J lost 7 bases; unmatched junction nucleotides: 10. The V gene's germline CDR1 is SGHRS and CDR2 YFSETQ. As DNA, the CDR3 is TGCGCCAGCAAGCTCGCGGCTAGCGGGGGTAATGAGCAGTTCTTC. Translated: CASKLAASGGNEQFF.

The sample holds a few counts of this clonotype. The chain carries TRBV10-3 and TRBJ2-4, with D possibly being TRBD1 (6 bases). The CDR3 contains 15 residues. Germline V CDR1 and CDR2: ENHRY, SYGVKD. The V gene lost 3 bases and the J gene lost 5 bases, with 14 bases spanning the gap. CDR3 sequence: CAISDDRRQQNIQYF. CDR3 sequence (DNA): TGTGCCATCAGTGATGACAGGCGCCAGCAAAACATTCAGTACTTC.

V and J are TRBV19 and TRBJ1-4; no clear D gene. Germline CDR1 reads LNHDA; CDR2 reads SQIVND (reference sequence). This CDR3 has 11 amino acids. Trimming took off 3 bases at V and 4 bases at J, with 0 bases between the two ends. CDR3 coding DNA: TGTGCCAGTAGTATTAATGAAAAACTGTTTTTT. Translating gives CASSINEKLFF.

In this sample, this clonotype turned up a few times. This chain links TRBV20-1 with TRBJ2-5; D not certain. V lost 5 bases, J lost 5 bases, and 6 bases lay in between. Germline CDR1 is DFQATT and CDR2 is SNEGSKA (reference sequence). CDR3 length: 10 amino acids. CDR3 protein: CSAHWETQYF. The CDR3 DNA reads TGCAGTGCTCATTGGGAGACCCAGTACTTC.

This clonotype was seen a handful of times. The genes are TRBV11-2 and TRBJ2-7, with TRBD1 matching 9 bases. Unmatched junction bases numbered 12, after V lost 5 bases and J lost 4 bases. The CDR3 is made up of 16 amino acids. Germline CDR1 is SGHAT and CDR2 is FQNNGV. CDR3 in DNA: TGTGCCAGCAGCACCGGGGGGACAGGGAGATCATACGAGCAGTACTTC. Protein: CASSTGGTGRSYEQYF.

This clonotype showed up just a few times. This chain uses TRBV6-4 with TRBJ2-7, with 7 bases identical to TRBD2. Germline V gene data show CDR1 as MRHNA and CDR2 as SNTAGT. The CDR3 spans 13 residues. V gave up 8 bases and J gave up 3 bases; unmatched junction bases: 7. The CDR3 protein is CASSVGGNYEQYV. The CDR3 DNA follows: TGTGCCAGCTCGGTGGGGGGGAACTACGAGCAGTACGTC.

This clonotype is labeled medium-sized (0.01 to 0.1%). This chain joins TRBV5-6 and TRBJ2-6; the D gene is possibly TRBD1 (5 bases). The CDR3 runs to 17 residues. The ends were cut back, 0 bases at V and 3 bases at J, with 13 bases in the middle. Germline CDR1 SGHDT, CDR2 YYEEEE. In DNA, the CDR3 is TGTGCCAGCAGCTTGGTGGGGCTTAGCTTTGGGGCCAACGTCCTGACTTTC. It translates to CASSLVGLSFGANVLTF.

This clonotype was seen only a few times. This rearrangement joins TRBV5-5 to TRBJ1-4; D perhaps matches TRBD1 (5 bases). Trimming took off 3 bases at V and 5 bases at J, with 11 bases between the two ends. This CDR3 has 14 amino acids. Germline V gene sequence: CDR1 SGHKS, CDR2 YYEKEE (reference sequence). The CDR3 sequence: CASSSGTGNEKLFF. The CDR3 DNA reads TGTGCCAGCAGCTCTGGGACCGGAAATGAAAAACTGTTTTTT. The variable domain in full, with the rest retrieved from reference TRBV5-5 and TRBJ1-4, is DAGVTQSPTHLIKTRGQQVTLRCSPISGHKSVSWYQQVLGQGPQFIFQYYEKEERGRGNFPDRFSARQFPNYSSELNVNALLLGDSALYLCASSSGTGNEKLFFGSGTQLSVL.

This clonotype has only a few counts. J is TRBJ2-3 and V is TRBV12-3 or TRBV12-4, with a possible D match to TRBD1 (5 bases). This CDR3 is built from 12 residues. V was cut by 6 bases and J by 9 bases, with 13 bases left in between. CDR3 region: CASRKPPGTQYF. CDR3 sequence (DNA): TGTGCCAGCAGGAAACCCCCAGGGACGCAGTATTTT.

In this sample, this clonotype turned up a few times. The gene calls are TRBV19 and TRBJ2-2; 8 bases fit TRBD2. The CDR3 totals 15 residues. V lost 1 base and J lost 4; bases outside the gene matches: 2. CDR1 and CDR2 from the germline V gene are LNHDA and SQIVND (reference sequence). As DNA, the CDR3 is TGTGCCAGTAGTATAGCAGCGGGGGTCACCGGGGAGCTGTTTTTT. Amino acids: CASSIAAGVTGELFF.

Only a few counts were recorded for this clonotype. The gene calls are TRBV10-2 and TRBJ1-4; 7 bases fit TRBD1. Per the germline V gene, CDR1 is WSHSY and CDR2 is SAAADI. After removal of 7 bases from V and 4 bases from J, the junction contained 6 bases not matched to a gene. The CDR3 spans 14 residues. The CDR3 region has the DNA TGCGCCAGCACTCAAAGGGGGCTTAATGAAAAACTGTTTTTT. Translation gives CASTQRGLNEKLFF.

CDR3 sequence: CAWSVWVDEQFF. CDR3 DNA: TGTGCCTGGAGTGTATGGGTGGATGAGCAGTTCTTC. This sequence joins TRBV30 and TRBJ2-1; D is ambiguous. Germline-derived CDR1 and CDR2 are GTSNPN and SVGIG (reference sequence). The CDR3 is 12 residues long. Trimming stripped 0 bases from V and 8 bases from J, with 8 bases between.

Turning to this clonotype: Just one base apart from a much larger clone, this may be a read error. Here the CDR3 reads CASSLEAAKTYEQYV. In DNA, the CDR3 is TGTGCCAGCAGCTTAGAGGCAGCTAAAACCTACGAGCAGTACGTC. The chain joins TRBV5-4 to TRBJ2-7; no definite D call. The germline V and J ends were trimmed by 2 bases and 2 bases, with 14 bases remaining between them. Germline V gene lookup returns CDR1 SGHNT and CDR2 YYREEE (reference sequence). CDR3 length: 15 amino acids.

The CDR3 DNA reads TGTGCCAGCATTTCGCATACGAACACTGAAGCTTTCTTT. Protein product: CASISHTNTEAFF. The chain couples TRBV6-5 to TRBJ1-1; unclear D gene. The CDR3 covers 13 residues. With 7 bases removed from V and 1 base from J, the gap between germline ends came to 10 bases. Germline assignment: CDR1 MNHEY and CDR2 SVGAGI.

V and J are TRBV27 and TRBJ2-2; D is unresolved. V was shortened by 3 bases and J by 2 bases, with 10 bases between the two germline ends. There are 15 residues in the CDR3. CDR1 is MNHEY, CDR2 SMNVEV, per germline (reference sequence). The CDR3 sequence: CASSLKYLNTGELFF. In DNA form, the CDR3 reads TGTGCCAGCAGTTTGAAATACCTAAACACCGGGGAGCTGTTTTTT.

A few counts support this clonotype. This chain joins TRBV6-5 and TRBJ2-3; 9 nucleotides align to TRBD2. The CDR3 is 15 amino acids. Germline V gene data show CDR1 as MNHEY and CDR2 as SVGAGI. With 0 bases clipped from V and 10 bases from J, the junction kept 8 bases outside the gene matches. The chain's CDR3 is CASSYSAGGGSAQYF. The CDR3 nucleotides are TGTGCCAGCAGTTACTCGGCGGGGGGGGGCTCGGCGCAGTATTTT.

This clonotype showed up just a few times. The rearrangement uses TRBV12-3 or TRBV12-4 and TRBJ1-2; the D is unclear. V lost 7 bases and J 2 bases, leaving 5 bases between the germline ends. This CDR3 has 11 residues. CDR3 amino acids: CASTNNYGYTF. The CDR3 DNA reads TGTGCCAGCACCAACAACTATGGCTACACCTTC.

This clonotype has more than one count but fewer than ten. V usage is TRBV5-4 and J usage is TRBJ2-5, with no clear D. V shed 1 base and J shed 5 bases, with 3 bases lying between them. This CDR3 contains 11 residues. Germline V lookup: CDR1 SGHNT, CDR2 YYREEE (reference sequence). This chain's CDR3 is CASSLYETQYF. The DNA of the CDR3 is TGTGCCAGCAGCTTGTACGAGACCCAGTACTTC.

Judged by abundance, this clonotype is medium-sized. The chain is built from TRBV6-6 and TRBJ1-2; D is uncertain. CDR1 and CDR2 from the germline V gene are MNHNY and SVGAGI (reference sequence). V lost 0 bases and J lost 7, with 12 bases in between. This CDR3 has 14 residues. The chain's CDR3 is CASSYSGHYLGYTF. CDR3 sequence (DNA): TGTGCCAGCAGTTACTCGGGTCACTACCTTGGCTACACCTTC.

This clonotype is judged medium-sized (0.01 to 0.1%). CDR3 residues: CASSIEWGESYNEQFF. The CDR3 DNA reads TGTGCCAGTAGTATAGAGTGGGGGGAGAGCTACAATGAGCAGTTCTTC. V is TRBV19 and J is TRBJ2-1; perhaps TRBD2 as D (6 bases). CDR1 and CDR2 (germline): LNHDA, SQIVND (reference sequence). The CDR3 contains 16 residues. Trimming took 0 bases from V and 3 from J, leaving 12 bases between them. The whole variable domain, remainder taken from reference TRBV19 and TRBJ2-1, is DGGITQSPKYLFRKEGQNVTLSCEQNLNHDAMYWYRQDPGQGLRLIYYSQIVNDFQKGDIAEGYSVSREKKESFPLTVTSAQKNPTAFYLCASSIEWGESYNEQFFGPGTRLTVL.

The rearrangement joins TRBV20-1 to TRBJ2-2, with TRBD2 identical over 11 bases. The ends lost 6 bases at V and 3 bases at J; junction bases unmatched: 3. This CDR3 is 14 amino acids long. From germline, CDR1 is DFQATT and CDR2 SNEGSKA (reference sequence). The CDR3 reads CSAVTSGDTGELFF. Here the CDR3 DNA reads TGCAGTGCCGTGACTAGCGGGGACACCGGGGAGCTGTTTTTT.

This clonotype came up a few times. The chain carries TRBV19 and TRBJ1-1; D not certain. V shed 4 bases and J shed 0 bases, with 15 bases lying between them. This CDR3 has 16 residues. The germline V gene encodes CDR1 LNHDA and CDR2 SQIVND (reference sequence). CDR3 loop: CASSSHPRRMNTEAFF. As DNA, the CDR3 is TGTGCCAGTAGTAGCCACCCTCGGAGGATGAACACTGAAGCTTTCTTT.

V usage is TRBV6-5 and J usage is TRBJ1-5; 7 bases line up with TRBD1. CDR1 and CDR2 (germline): MNHEY, SVGAGI. The V gene end was trimmed by 2 bases and the J gene end by 9 bases; junction bases not matched to a gene: 4. The length of the CDR3 is 13 residues. The CDR3 reads CASSYRQGGPQHF. The CDR3 DNA reads TGTGCCAGCAGTTACAGACAGGGCGGGCCCCAGCATTTT.

The genes are TRBV6-6 and TRBJ1-5; weak D call: TRBD1 (5 bases). CDR3 size: 14 residues. Deletions cut 7 bases from V and 1 base from J, with 11 bases between. The V gene's germline CDR1 is MNHNY and CDR2 SVGAGI (reference sequence). CDR3 sequence: CASNTGRSNQPQHF. CDR3 in DNA: TGTGCCAGCAACACGGGACGCAGCAATCAGCCCCAGCATTTT.